The clone carrying this T cell receptor (beta chain) was found many times. Time point specified: pre-sensitization, week 0. As to treatment: therapeutic diphenylcyclopropenone sensitization with weekly scalp DPC. This specimen comes from a study of human T cells and chemical hapten exposure. The authors' processing: Sample-level TCR yields exhibited a median of approximately 96,000, with a range of about 23,224 to 690,600. Using its own MiXCR run on the RACE reads, TCRdb lists one record per CDR3 protein. These V and J calls originate from TCRdb's pipeline instead of the authors' own analysis. The table records more than 300,000 distinct CDR3 sequences, around 5.5% of them present only once. Germline loops: CDR1 MNHEY, CDR2 SVGAGI. Germline trimming cut 5 bases from V and 9 bases from J; bases unmatched to any gene: 7. This CDR3 has 15 residues.

The specimen comprised whole blood, sampled in connection with sensitization to the hapten diphenylcyclopropenone (DPC). The V and J genes are TRBV6-5 and TRBJ2-4; 13 nucleotides align to TRBD2. The receptor comes from a woman aged 45-65 years with alopecia areata. Some clones in this sample may be carry-over from other donors' samples. The CDR3: CASSNGLAGEGIQYF. The CDR3 nucleotides read TGTGCCAGCAGTAACGGACTAGCGGGGGAAGGCATTCAGTACTTC.